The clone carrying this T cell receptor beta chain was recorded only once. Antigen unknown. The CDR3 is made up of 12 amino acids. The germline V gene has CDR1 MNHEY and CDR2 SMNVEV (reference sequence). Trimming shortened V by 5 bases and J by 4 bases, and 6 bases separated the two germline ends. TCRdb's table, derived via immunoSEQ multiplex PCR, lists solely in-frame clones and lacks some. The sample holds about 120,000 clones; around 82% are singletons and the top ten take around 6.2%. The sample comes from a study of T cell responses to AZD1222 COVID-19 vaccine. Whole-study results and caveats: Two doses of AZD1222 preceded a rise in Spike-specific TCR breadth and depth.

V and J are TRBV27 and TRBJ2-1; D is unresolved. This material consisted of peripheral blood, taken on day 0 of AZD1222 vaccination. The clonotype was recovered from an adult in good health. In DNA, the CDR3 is TGTGCCAGCAGTGGCGGTTACAATGAGCAGTTCTTC. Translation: CASSGGYNEQFF.